Shown below are 5 T cell receptor beta chains from a single sample sequenced in a study of shared clonotypes between healthy human individuals (TCRdb year 2020). The library was made by the immunoSEQ multiplex PCR assay. TCRdb took over this immuneACCESS table, retaining in-frame rearrangements with V and J assigned. Such tables are incomplete; in checked studies, under half of the missing clones stem from an unresolved V gene, and the remainder is unexplained. The table for this sample lists 2 million to 2.5 million clones; over 85% of them were counted only once. The top ten clones comprise approximately 0.37% of the sample. Sequenced input: naive CD4+ T cells from PBMCs. The intended sense of this specimen's cell subset or site label: CD45RA+ positively selected. The receptor source for this set is a man between 18 and 35 years old in good health. Some clones in this sample may be carry-over from other donors' samples.

The chain couples TRBV6-4 to TRBJ2-3; no clear D gene. The V and J ends lost 3 bases and 0 bases respectively, with 7 bases between them. The CDR3 totals 14 residues. Germline loops: CDR1 MRHNA, CDR2 SNTAGT. CDR3 bases: TGTGCCAGCAGTGAACGGAGTAGCACAGATACGCAGTATTTT. Translation: CASSERSSTDTQYF.

The chain couples TRBV5-1 to TRBJ2-1; a weak D match, TRBD2 (5 bases). V was trimmed by 0 bases and J by 6 bases, leaving 10 bases between them. Germline CDR1 SGHRS, CDR2 YFSETQ. This CDR3 has 14 amino acids. Here the CDR3 reads CASSLGTHLNEQFF. The CDR3 DNA is TGCGCCAGCAGCTTGGGGACTCACCTCAATGAGCAGTTCTTC.

The V call is TRBV2, the J call TRBJ1-1, with D possibly TRBD1 on 5 matching bases. The germline V and J ends were trimmed by 8 bases and 6 bases, with 16 bases remaining between them. CDR1 and CDR2 (germline): SNHLY, FYNNEI. The CDR3 loop spans 13 amino acids. The CDR3 DNA follows: TGTGCCAGCCGGGACGTTTCTTCCCCTGAAGCTTTCTTT. This encodes CASRDVSSPEAFF.

Remarks on this clone: This sample also contains other DNA sequences that code for the same CDR3. DNA for the CDR3: TGTGCCAGCAGTTTAGCGACTTATGGCTACACCTTC. Translating gives CASSLATYGYTF. The V call is TRBV28, the J call TRBJ1-2; no clear D. CDR3 length equals 12 residues. V lost 2 bases, J lost 5 bases, and 6 bases lay in between. CDR1 is MDHEN and CDR2 is SYDVKM in the germline V gene.

This sequence joins TRBV6-5 and TRBJ2-5; D perhaps matches TRBD2 (5 bases). This CDR3 comprises 13 residues. V lost 6 bases and J 4 bases, leaving 12 bases between the germline ends. CDR1 MNHEY and CDR2 SVGAGI come from the germline V gene. CDR3 in DNA: TGTGCCAGCAGGAGGACCCTAGCAGAGACCCAGTACTTC. This translates into CASRRTLAETQYF.